The present entry profiles one TCR beta chain with its context. The data originate from a study of blood T cell repertoires in COVID-19. On the study more broadly: Samples representing acute and convalescent COVID-19 were sourced from the United States, Italy and Spain.

This CDR3 contains 15 residues. CDR1 and CDR2 (germline): SGHTA, FQGTGA. Trimming at V came to 6 bases and at J to 7 bases, leaving 11 bases not matched to a gene. Repertoires were generated with immunoSEQ multiplex PCR, while TCRdb's copy carries only in-frame clones and drops some. The data hold 250,000 to 300,000 clones, with roughly 85% observed a single time. This clonotype was obtained from a man between 50 and 59 years old with active or convalescent COVID-19. The sequenced sample was peripheral blood. The chain employs TRBV7-3 and TRBJ2-1, with 8 bases matching TRBD2. The CDR3 loop reads CASSQTGTRRNEQFF. Here the CDR3 DNA reads TGTGCCAGCAGTCAGACCGGGACTAGGAGGAATGAGCAGTTCTTC.